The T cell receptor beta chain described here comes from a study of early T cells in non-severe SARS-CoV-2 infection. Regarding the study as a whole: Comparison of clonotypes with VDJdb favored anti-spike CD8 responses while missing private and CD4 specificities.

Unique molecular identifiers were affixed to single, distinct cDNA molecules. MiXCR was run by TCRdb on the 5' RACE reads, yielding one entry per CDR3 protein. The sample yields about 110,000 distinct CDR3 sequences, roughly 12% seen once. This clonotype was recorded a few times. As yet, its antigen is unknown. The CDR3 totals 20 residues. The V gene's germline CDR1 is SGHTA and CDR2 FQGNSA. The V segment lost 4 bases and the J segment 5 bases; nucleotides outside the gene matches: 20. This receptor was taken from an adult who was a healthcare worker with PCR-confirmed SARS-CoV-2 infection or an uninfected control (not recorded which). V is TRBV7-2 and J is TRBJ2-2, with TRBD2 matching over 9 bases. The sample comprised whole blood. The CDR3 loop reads CASSSPWGSGRMRRTGELFF. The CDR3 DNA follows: TGTGCCAGCAGCTCCCCGTGGGGTAGCGGGAGAATGAGAAGGACCGGGGAGCTGTTTTTT.